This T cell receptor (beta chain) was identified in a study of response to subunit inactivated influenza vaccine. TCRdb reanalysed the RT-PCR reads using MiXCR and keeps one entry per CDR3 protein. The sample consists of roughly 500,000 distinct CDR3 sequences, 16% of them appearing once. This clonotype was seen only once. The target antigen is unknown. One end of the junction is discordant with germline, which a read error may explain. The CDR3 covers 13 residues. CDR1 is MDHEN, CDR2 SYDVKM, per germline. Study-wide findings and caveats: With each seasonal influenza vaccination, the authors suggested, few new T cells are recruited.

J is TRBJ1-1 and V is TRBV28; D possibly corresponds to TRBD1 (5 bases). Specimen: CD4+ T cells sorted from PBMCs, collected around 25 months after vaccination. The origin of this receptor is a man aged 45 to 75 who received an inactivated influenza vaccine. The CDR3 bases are TGTGCCGGCAGCCCGGGGGGGGACACTGAAGCTTTCTTT. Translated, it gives CAGSPGGDTEAFF.